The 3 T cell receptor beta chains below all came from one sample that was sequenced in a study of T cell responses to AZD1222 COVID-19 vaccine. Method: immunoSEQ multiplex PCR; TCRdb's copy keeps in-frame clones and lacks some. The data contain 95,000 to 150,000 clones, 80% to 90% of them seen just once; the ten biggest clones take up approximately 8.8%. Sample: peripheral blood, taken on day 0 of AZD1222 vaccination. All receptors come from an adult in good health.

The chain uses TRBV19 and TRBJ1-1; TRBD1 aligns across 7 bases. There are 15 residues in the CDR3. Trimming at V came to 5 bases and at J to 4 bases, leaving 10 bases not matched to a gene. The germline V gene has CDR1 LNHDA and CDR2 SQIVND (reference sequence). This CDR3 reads CASSFRGGAGTEAFF. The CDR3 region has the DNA TGTGCCAGTAGTTTCAGGGGGGGCGCGGGCACTGAAGCTTTCTTT.

The CDR3 protein is CATSRDVRGRAFF. The CDR3 DNA reads as TGTGCCACCAGCAGAGACGTACGGGGGAGAGCTTTCTTT. This chain connects TRBV15 to TRBJ1-1; a possible D gene is TRBD1 (5 bases). This CDR3 contains 13 residues. Germline values: CDR1 LNHNV, CDR2 YYDKDF (reference sequence). Deletions cut 0 bases from V and 10 bases from J, with 12 bases between.

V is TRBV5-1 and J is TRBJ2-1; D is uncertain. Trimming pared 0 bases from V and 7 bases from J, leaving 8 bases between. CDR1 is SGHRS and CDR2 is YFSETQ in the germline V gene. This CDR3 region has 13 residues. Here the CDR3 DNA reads TGCGCCAGCAGCTTGGAGGTGGTTAATGAGCAGTTCTTC. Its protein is CASSLEVVNEQFF.